A selection of T cell receptor beta chains follows, all from one sample in a study of cytomegalovirus exposure and HLA in healthy donors. Clones were read by immunoSEQ multiplex PCR, and TCRdb kept only the in-frame ones, dropping some. There are 180,000 or so clones in the sample; approximately 71% occur only once, and about 8% lies in the top ten. Source material: PBMCs. These receptors came from a woman aged 35 to 49 in good health and CMV-seropositive. Each CDR3 is given with its conserved first and last residue. Each record gives: J gene, V gene, clone size, D gene, CDR3 DNA, CDR3 protein. A D gene is named only where the DNA matches it firmly. Clone sizes are given selectively: once, few, many, or a class where the clone is expanded.

J gene: TRBJ1-2
V gene: TRBV1
clone size: once
D gene: -
CDR3 DNA: TGCACCAGCAGCCCTTACTCCAGGGCCCCCTTTAACTATGGCTACACCTTC
CDR3 protein: CTSSPYSRAPFNYGYTF

J gene: TRBJ2-6
V gene: TRBV27
clone size: -
D gene: -
CDR3 DNA: TGTGCCAGCAGCTCTCCCGGAGCTGGGGCCAACGTCCTGACTTTC
CDR3 protein: CASSSPGAGANVLTF

J gene: TRBJ2-2
V gene: TRBV28
clone size: once
D gene: TRBD1
CDR3 DNA: TGTGCCAGCAGGAAGTCGGGACAGGAGAACACCGGGGAGCTGTTTTTT
CDR3 protein: CASRKSGQENTGELFF

J gene: TRBJ2-7
V gene: TRBV5-4
clone size: few
D gene: TRBD2
CDR3 DNA: TGTGCCAGCAGCTTGAGCGGGGGCCCGCGGGGGCAGTACTTC
CDR3 protein: CASSLSGGPRGQYF

J gene: TRBJ2-7
V gene: TRBV5-1
clone size: -
D gene: TRBD2
CDR3 DNA: TGCGCCAGCAGCCCAAGGACTAGCGTCTACGAGCAGTACTTC
CDR3 protein: CASSPRTSVYEQYF

J gene: TRBJ1-2
V gene: TRBV9
clone size: -
D gene: -
CDR3 DNA: TGTGCCAGCAGCCCCACCCAAGACAGGACGGGGGGCTACACCTTC
CDR3 protein: CASSPTQDRTGGYTF

J gene: TRBJ2-1
V gene: TRBV6-6
clone size: -
D gene: -
CDR3 DNA: TGTACGAACAGGGACAATGAGCAGTTCTTC
CDR3 protein: CTNRDNEQFF

J gene: TRBJ2-5
V gene: TRBV6-1
clone size: -
D gene: -
CDR3 DNA: TGTGCCAGCAACCACGGACAGCAAGAGACCCAGTACTTC
CDR3 protein: CASNHGQQETQYF

J gene: TRBJ1-5
V gene: TRBV30
clone size: -
D gene: -
CDR3 DNA: TGTGCCTGGAGTGGGACAAGTAGCAATCAGCCCCAGCATTTT
CDR3 protein: CAWSGTSSNQPQHF

J gene: TRBJ2-2
V gene: TRBV5-8
clone size: -
D gene: TRBD1
CDR3 DNA: TGTGCCAGCAGCATCCAGACAGGGGGCGCGAACACCGGGGAGCTGTTTTTT
CDR3 protein: CASSIQTGGANTGELFF